This T cell receptor beta chain is from a study of OX40 agonist ivuxolimab in advanced cancers. Study summary: Subjects had a mean age of roughly 60 years, with a range of roughly 20 to 79; around 84% were male.

Notes on this clone: Its target is not known.

The length of the CDR3 is 13 residues. Trimming removed 8 bases at V and 4 bases at J, with 14 bases between. CDR1 MDHEN and CDR2 SYDVKM come from the germline V gene. Generated by immunoSEQ multiplex PCR, the TCRdb table keeps only in-frame clones and is missing some. Seen here are about 75,000 clones, around 86% observed once, and the top ten hold roughly 8%. General study points: Blood T cells, both CD4+ and CD8+, expanded clonally by week 6 at 0.1 to 3.0 mg/kg.

This specimen was CD4+ or CD8+ T cells sorted from blood, taken in a trial of the OX40 agonist ivuxolimab. The J gene is TRBJ1-1, the V gene TRBV28; D perhaps matches TRBD1 (5 bases). This TCR was recovered from an adult with an advanced solid tumor such as melanoma, head and neck, liver or kidney cancer. In DNA form, the CDR3 reads TGTGCCAGCCTCAGACCCGGGGCCACTGAAGCTTTCTTT. As protein: CASLRPGATEAFF.